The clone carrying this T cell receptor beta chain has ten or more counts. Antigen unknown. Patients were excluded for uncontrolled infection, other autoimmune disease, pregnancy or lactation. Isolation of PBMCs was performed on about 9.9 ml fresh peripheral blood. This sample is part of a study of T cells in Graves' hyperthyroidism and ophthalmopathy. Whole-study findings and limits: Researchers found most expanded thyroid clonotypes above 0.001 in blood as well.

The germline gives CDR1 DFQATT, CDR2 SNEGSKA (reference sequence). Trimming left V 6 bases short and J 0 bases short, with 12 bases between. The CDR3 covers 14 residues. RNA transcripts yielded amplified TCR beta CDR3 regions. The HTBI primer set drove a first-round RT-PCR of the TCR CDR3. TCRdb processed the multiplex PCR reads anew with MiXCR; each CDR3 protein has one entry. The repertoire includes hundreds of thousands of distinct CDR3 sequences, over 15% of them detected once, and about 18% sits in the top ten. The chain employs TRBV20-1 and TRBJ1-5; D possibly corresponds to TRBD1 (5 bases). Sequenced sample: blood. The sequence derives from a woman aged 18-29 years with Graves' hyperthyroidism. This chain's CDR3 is CSAGRQYSNQPQHF. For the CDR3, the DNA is TGCAGTGCGGGAAGACAGTATAGCAATCAGCCCCAGCATTTT.